This TCR beta chain was observed in a study of identical twins. All donors were healthy Caucasians. This CDR3 is 15 amino acids long. In germline, CDR1 is MGHRA, CDR2 YSYEKL. The V gene lost 0 bases and the J gene lost 2 bases, with 8 bases spanning the gap. This clonotype was counted between two and nine times. Its antigen is unidentified. Findings and limits, study-wide: Out-of-frame TCR alpha sharing in monozygotic twins exceeded recombination model predictions. The study drew conclusions from cross-sectional statistical analysis, not from following the same donors.

TCRdb recomputed calls from the 5' RACE reads with MiXCR, one row per CDR3 protein. The sample lists approximately 630,000 distinct CDR3 sequences; just over 7% were seen once. The sample also formed part of further work on yellow fever vaccine responses in identical twins.

The chain couples TRBV4-1 to TRBJ1-5; D gene uncertain. Sequenced input: PBMCs. The receptor was derived from a woman in her late teens or twenties in good health. CDR3 DNA: TGCGCCAGCAGCCAAGAAAACCCCGGCAATCAGCCCCAGCATTTT. It encodes CASSQENPGNQPQHF.